Listed below are T cell receptor beta chains from one sample, sequenced in a study of shared clonotypes between healthy human individuals. Sequencing was performed with immunoSEQ multiplex PCR; in TCRdb, only in-frame clones are kept and a portion is missing. The sample consists of about 2.1 million clones, around 95% of them appearing once. Sequencing was done on a sample of naive CD8+ T cells from PBMCs. Source of these receptors: a young man in good health. Some clones in this sample may be carry-over from other donors' samples. CDR3s include the opening cysteine and the closing phenylalanine or tryptophan. The D gene is left open where the match is weak. A row's size may be missing; if present it is once, few, many or a size class.

>TRBJ1-3|.|.|TRBV2
CASSEGFNQGNTIYF
TGTGCCAGCAGTGAAGGATTTAATCAAGGAAACACCATATATTTT
>TRBJ2-2|TRBD1|.|TRBV11-2
CASSLRTGYTGELFF
TGTGCCAGCAGCTTAAGGACAGGATACACCGGGGAGCTGTTTTTT
>TRBJ1-3|.|.|TRBV5-1
CASSPHTGQSGNTIYF
TGCGCCAGCAGCCCACACACGGGACAATCTGGAAACACCATATATTTT
>TRBJ2-6|TRBD1|.|TRBV7-9
CASSSWLGTGGAGANVLTF
TGTGCCAGCAGCTCATGGCTCGGGACAGGGGGCGCTGGGGCCAACGTCCTGACTTTC
>TRBJ1-2|.|.|TRBV7-8
CASSSLGGYGYTF
TGTGCCAGCAGCTCCCTGGGGGGCTATGGCTACACCTTC
>TRBJ2-6|.|few|TRBV18
CASSPTRGANVLTF
TGTGCCAGCTCACCGACAAGGGGGGCCAACGTCCTGACTTTC
>TRBJ1-1|TRBD1|.|TRBV9
CASSAGQQGANTEAFF
TGTGCCAGCAGCGCGGGCCAGCAGGGGGCGAACACTGAAGCTTTCTTT
>TRBJ2-7|.|.|TRBV27
CASSPPSDYEQYF
TGTGCCAGCAGTCCCCCTAGCGACTACGAGCAGTACTTC
>TRBJ1-5|.|few|TRBV9
CASSVGGGNQPQHF
TGTGCCAGCAGCGTAGGAGGGGGCAATCAGCCCCAGCATTTT
>TRBJ2-1|TRBD1|.|TRBV27
CASSDRGWNEQFF
TGTGCCAGCTCCGACAGGGGGTGGAATGAGCAGTTCTTC
>TRBJ2-7|.|.|TRBV11-2
CASSLQAFGQYF
TGTGCCAGCAGCTTACAGGCCTTCGGGCAGTACTTC
>TRBJ2-3|.|once|TRBV7-3
CASSSPPDTQYF
TGTGCCAGCAGCTCCCCCCCAGATACGCAGTATTTT
>TRBJ1-4|TRBD1|.|TRBV19
CASSMATGVTNEKLFF
TGTGCCAGTAGTATGGCGACAGGGGTAACTAATGAAAAACTGTTTTTT
>TRBJ2-5|.|once|TRBV27
CASSLWTGETQYF
TGTGCCAGCAGTTTATGGACGGGGGAGACCCAGTACTTC
>TRBJ2-1|TRBD2|.|TRBV5-1
CASAGGDRNEQFF
TGCGCCAGCGCGGGGGGAGACCGTAATGAGCAGTTCTTC
>TRBJ2-7|TRBD2|.|TRBV28
CASRLREGAREQYF
TGTGCCAGCAGACTCCGGGAGGGTGCGAGGGAGCAGTACTTC
>TRBJ2-1|TRBD2|.|TRBV9
CASSPGGSSGGYNEQFF
TGTGCCAGCAGCCCCGGGGGCTCTAGCGGGGGCTACAATGAGCAGTTCTTC
>TRBJ2-7|.|.|TRBV5-4
CASSLGLTDFYEQYF
TGTGCCAGCAGCTTGGGGTTGACAGACTTCTACGAGCAGTACTTC
>TRBJ1-1|.|.|TRBV5-1
CASSPQTENTEAFF
TGCGCCAGCAGCCCCCAGACCGAGAACACTGAAGCTTTCTTT
>TRBJ2-3|.|.|TRBV5-1
CASSPRPGVFTDTQYF
TGCGCCAGCAGCCCCCGACCGGGAGTTTTTACAGATACGCAGTATTTT